The clone carrying this TCR beta chain was detected ten times or more. Its antigen is unidentified. RNA transcripts served as the template for amplifying TCR beta CDR3 regions. A first-round RT-PCR of the TCR CDR3 used the HTBI primer set. TCRdb redid the calling of the multiplex PCR reads with MiXCR, one entry per CDR3 protein. The sample has more than 550,000 distinct CDR3 sequences, 18% seen once. This sample stems from a study of T cells in Graves' hyperthyroidism and ophthalmopathy. Study details: Peripheral blood was taken when the disease was first diagnosed, before any treatment began. Study findings and constraints: The model predicted ophthalmopathy a median roughly six months before onset.

Sequences were obtained from blood. The source is a woman between 45 and 65 years old with Graves' hyperthyroidism that later progressed to Graves' ophthalmopathy.

CDR3 in amino acids: CASTSDRLYGYTF. The CDR3 DNA reads TGTGCCAGCACCTCCGACAGGCTCTATGGCTACACCTTC. The chain has TRBV12-3 or TRBV12-4 and TRBJ1-2; D might be TRBD1 (6 bases). Trimming removed 7 bases from V and 4 bases from J, with 13 bases in between. The CDR3 totals 13 residues.